These 22 T cell receptor beta chains share one sample of origin, sequenced in a study of vaccination and CD4 T cells after COVID-19. No antigen has been assigned to these receptors. Sequencing of DNA taken from cultured CD4+ T cells relied on the Oncomine TCR Beta short-read assay. TCRdb reprocessed the PCR reads with MiXCR, giving one entry per CDR3 protein. The data hold over 20,000 distinct CDR3 sequences, with under 70% observed a single time. This sample's treatment: approximately 10-day PBMC culture with coronavirus spike peptide pools or control peptides (ViraFEST assay). The sample was CD4+ T cells from blood, cultured in vitro. These receptors came from a human donor who had recovered from COVID-19.

This chain joins TRBV20-1 and TRBJ1-1, with TRBD1 matching over 10 bases. The V segment lost 6 bases and the J segment 4 bases; nucleotides outside the gene matches: 8. This CDR3 comprises 14 residues. Germline lookup yields CDR1 DFQATT and CDR2 SNEGSKA (reference sequence). The CDR3 sequence: CSAPSTGGVTEAFF. DNA of the CDR3: TGCAGTGCCCCGTCGACAGGGGGCGTCACTGAAGCTTTCTTT.

Comment on this clonotype: The final CDR3 position lacks the conserved phenylalanine or tryptophan, pointing to a likely read error. The chain has TRBV19 and TRBJ2-5; no reliable D call. The ends were cut back, 5 bases at V and 1 base at J, with 8 bases in the middle. The CDR3 has 13 residues. Germline CDR1 and CDR2: LNHDA and SQIVND (reference sequence). CDR3 sequence (DNA): TGTGCCAGTAGTCAAGGTATCCAAGAGACCCAGTACTAC. Its translation: CASSQGIQETQYY.

This clonotype was detected a few times. The gene calls are TRBV7-2 and TRBJ1-6; 7 positions match TRBD1. Trimming cost V 6 bases and J 6 bases; bases outside gene matches: 5. This CDR3 spans 14 amino acids. Germline assignment: CDR1 SGHTA and CDR2 FQGNSA. CDR3 residues: CASSPDRSNSPLHF. Here the CDR3 DNA reads TGTGCCAGCAGTCCGGACAGGTCTAATTCACCCCTCCACTTT.

This clonotype was recorded a few times. This chain joins TRBV20-1 and TRBJ1-2; unclear D gene. V lost 4 bases and J lost 5, with 8 bases in between. The CDR3 consists of 11 residues. Per germline, CDR1 DFQATT and CDR2 SNEGSKA (reference sequence). CDR3 bases: TGCAGTGCTATGAAGGTATATGGCTACACCTTC. Translation: CSAMKVYGYTF.

Turning to this clonotype: One junction end disagrees with the germline gene, perhaps due to a read error. The gene calls are TRBV7-2 and TRBJ1-1; no definite D call. The germline CDR1 and CDR2 sequences are SGHTA and FQGNSA. CDR3 length: 14 amino acids. The CDR3 is CASSFSGRNAEAFF. For the CDR3, the DNA is TGTGCCAGCAGCTTCTCGGGGAGGAACGCTGAAGCTTTCTTT.

This chain joins TRBV4-3 and TRBJ1-2, with D perhaps matching TRBD1 (5 bases). V lost 3 bases and J 4 bases, leaving 15 bases between the germline ends. CDR1 is LGHNA, CDR2 YSLEER, per germline. The CDR3 length is 15 residues. The CDR3 sequence: CASSQGLDSLYGYTF. The CDR3 DNA follows: TGCGCCAGCAGCCAGGGACTCGACAGTCTCTATGGCTACACCTTC.

CDR3 loop: CASSLLAGGQETQYF. The CDR3 DNA is TGTGCCAGCAGTTTACTAGCGGGAGGGCAAGAGACCCAGTACTTC. The chain is built from TRBV27 and TRBJ2-5, with 12 positions matching TRBD2. V was pared by 2 bases and J by 2 bases, with 0 bases of the junction left unmatched. This CDR3 comprises 15 residues. The germline V gene encodes CDR1 MNHEY and CDR2 SMNVEV (reference sequence).

V is TRBV15 and J is TRBJ2-5; D is uncertain. Trimming removed 0 bases at V and 4 bases at J, with 12 bases between. CDR3 length: 15 amino acids. In germline, CDR1 is LNHNV, CDR2 YYDKDF (reference sequence). CDR3 nucleotide sequence: TGTGCCACCAGCAGAGATGGGCGGCCTGGAGAGACCCAGTACTTC. Translating gives CATSRDGRPGETQYF.

This clonotype came up once. The genes are TRBV18 and TRBJ1-5, with D tentatively TRBD1 (6 bases). CDR1 is KGHSH and CDR2 is LQKENI in the germline V gene. The CDR3 length is 16 residues. The V end lost 1 base, the J end lost 1 base, and 11 bases lay between the germline ends. The DNA for the CDR3 is TGTGCCAGCTCACCACAAGCCCAGGGGAGCAATCAGCCCCAGCATTTT. The encoded protein is CASSPQAQGSNQPQHF.

The chain joins TRBV29-1 to TRBJ1-1; TRBD1 is a possible D gene (6 bases). The CDR3 runs to 14 residues. Trimming left V 4 bases short and J 1 base short, with 13 bases between. Per germline, CDR1 SQVTM and CDR2 ANQGSEA. CDR3 sequence reads: CSVVAGAGNTEAFF. CDR3 in DNA: TGCAGCGTTGTAGCGGGGGCCGGGAACACTGAAGCTTTCTTT.

V is TRBV18 and J is TRBJ2-2; TRBD2 matches at 11 bases. Germline CDR1 is KGHSH and CDR2 is LQKENI. Trimming cost V 3 bases and J 6 bases; bases outside gene matches: 6. This CDR3 spans 16 amino acids. The CDR3 nucleotides read TGTGCCAGCTCACCGGGACTAGCGGTGTCGGCCGGGGAGCTGTTTTTT. It specifies CASSPGLAVSAGELFF.

The table lists this clonotype with a few counts. V gene TRBV7-3 combines with J gene TRBJ2-3, with 12 bases that match TRBD2. After removal of 10 bases from V and 6 bases from J, the junction contained 8 bases not matched to a gene. CDR3 size: 14 residues. CDR1 is SGHTA and CDR2 is FQGTGA in the germline V gene. The DNA for the CDR3 is TGTGCCACCCAACTAGCGGGAGGACCGGATACGCAGTATTTT. Translating it yields CATQLAGGPDTQYF.

CDR3 protein: CASSLDHIQETQYF. The CDR3 DNA reads TGTGCCAGCAGCTTAGACCATATCCAAGAGACCCAGTACTTC. The chain has TRBV11-3 and TRBJ2-5; D not certain. CDR1 is SGHNT and CDR2 is YENEEA in the germline V gene. The CDR3 contains 14 residues. Trimming shortened V by 0 bases and J by 1 base, and 6 bases separated the two germline ends.

This clonotype was picked up a small number of times. The chain links TRBV7-9 to TRBJ1-1; perhaps TRBD1 as D (6 bases). The CDR3 loop spans 16 amino acids. Trimming took 1 base from V and 2 from J, leaving 14 bases between them. Per germline, CDR1 SEHNR and CDR2 FQNEAQ (reference sequence). The CDR3 sequence is CASSLGVGAGNTEAFF. As DNA, the CDR3 is TGTGCCAGCAGCTTAGGGGTGGGGGCAGGCAACACTGAAGCTTTCTTT.

This chain links TRBV11-3 with TRBJ2-2; D gene unclear. Germline CDR1 SGHNT, CDR2 YENEEA. Trimming shortened V by 1 base and J by 4 bases, and 4 bases separated the two germline ends. The CDR3 contains 13 residues. The CDR3 loop reads CASSLASTGELFF. CDR3 in DNA: TGTGCCAGCAGCTTAGCAAGCACCGGGGAGCTGTTTTTT.

The chain employs TRBV7-9 and TRBJ2-3, with 8 bases that match TRBD1. The CDR3 loop spans 16 amino acids. Germline-derived CDR1 and CDR2 are SEHNR and FQNEAQ (reference sequence). V trimming: 3 bases; J trimming: 6 bases; junction bases outside the gene matches: 11. CDR3 sequence (DNA): TGTGCCAGCAGCTTTTCCCCTGGGACAGGTGGGGATACGCAGTATTTT. This gives the protein CASSFSPGTGGDTQYF.

The rearrangement uses TRBV7-9 and TRBJ1-1, with D possibly matching TRBD1 (6 bases). Deletions cut 5 bases from V and 2 bases from J, with 12 bases between. The CDR3 sequence is 14 residues long. CDR1 and CDR2 (germline): SEHNR, FQNEAQ (reference sequence). CDR3 protein: CASSPGHPNTEAFF. In nucleotides, the CDR3 is TGTGCCAGCAGCCCGGGACACCCAAACACTGAAGCTTTCTTT. The variable domain in full, completed from reference TRBV7-9 and TRBJ1-1, reads DTGVSQNPRHKITKRGQNVTFRCDPISEHNRLYWYRQTLGQGPEFLTYFQNEAQLEKSRLLSDRFSAERPKGSFSTLEIQRTEQGDSAMYLCASSPGHPNTEAFFGQGTRLTVV.

This chain links TRBV7-9 with TRBJ2-1, with a possible D match to TRBD2 (5 bases). CDR1 SEHNR and CDR2 FQNEAQ come from the germline V gene (reference sequence). The CDR3 has 16 residues. V lost 2 bases to trimming and J lost 8 bases, with 19 bases between them. The CDR3 DNA follows: TGTGCCAGCAGCTTATTGAGCCGCCTTATGGAGGATGAGCAGTTCTTC. It codes for CASSLLSRLMEDEQFF.

The count of this clonotype is one. V and J are TRBV21-1 and TRBJ2-7; the table's D gene call, TRBD2, was not cross checked with the DNA. TRBV21-1 represents a pseudogene. This CDR3 comprises 16 residues. The CDR3 region is CASSLPRGTRDYEQYF. CDR3 coding DNA: TGTGCCAGCAGCCTCCCGAGGGGGACTAGGGACTACGAGCAGTACTTC.

This clonotype qualifies as medium-sized. V and J are TRBV20-1 and TRBJ1-5, with TRBD1 as a possible D gene (5 bases). The CDR3 has 14 residues. The germline V gene has CDR1 DFQATT and CDR2 SNEGSKA (reference sequence). Between the trimmed V and J ends, which lost 6 bases and 6 bases, there was a span of 18 bases. The CDR3 DNA reads as TGCAGTGCAAAGAGGGCGTGGGGCCGTCAGCCCCAGCATTTT. Amino acid sequence: CSAKRAWGRQPQHF.

The chain carries TRBV28 and TRBJ2-4; the D gene is possibly TRBD1 (6 bases). Germline-derived CDR1 and CDR2 are MDHEN and SYDVKM. This CDR3 contains 13 residues. Trimming took 6 bases from V and 8 from J, leaving 14 bases between them. This chain's CDR3 is CASRLLGADIQYF. CDR3 DNA sequence: TGTGCCAGCAGACTACTGGGGGCGGACATTCAGTACTTC.

The chain links TRBV6-5 to TRBJ1-1; 11 bases align to TRBD1. Unmatched junction bases numbered 12, after V lost 0 bases and J lost 3 bases. This CDR3 is 19 amino acids long. Germline V gene data show CDR1 as MNHEY and CDR2 as SVGAGI. CDR3 DNA: TGTGCCAGCAGTTACTCGATGGTTTATGGGACAGGGGGTTACACTGAAGCTTTCTTT. It specifies CASSYSMVYGTGGYTEAFF.